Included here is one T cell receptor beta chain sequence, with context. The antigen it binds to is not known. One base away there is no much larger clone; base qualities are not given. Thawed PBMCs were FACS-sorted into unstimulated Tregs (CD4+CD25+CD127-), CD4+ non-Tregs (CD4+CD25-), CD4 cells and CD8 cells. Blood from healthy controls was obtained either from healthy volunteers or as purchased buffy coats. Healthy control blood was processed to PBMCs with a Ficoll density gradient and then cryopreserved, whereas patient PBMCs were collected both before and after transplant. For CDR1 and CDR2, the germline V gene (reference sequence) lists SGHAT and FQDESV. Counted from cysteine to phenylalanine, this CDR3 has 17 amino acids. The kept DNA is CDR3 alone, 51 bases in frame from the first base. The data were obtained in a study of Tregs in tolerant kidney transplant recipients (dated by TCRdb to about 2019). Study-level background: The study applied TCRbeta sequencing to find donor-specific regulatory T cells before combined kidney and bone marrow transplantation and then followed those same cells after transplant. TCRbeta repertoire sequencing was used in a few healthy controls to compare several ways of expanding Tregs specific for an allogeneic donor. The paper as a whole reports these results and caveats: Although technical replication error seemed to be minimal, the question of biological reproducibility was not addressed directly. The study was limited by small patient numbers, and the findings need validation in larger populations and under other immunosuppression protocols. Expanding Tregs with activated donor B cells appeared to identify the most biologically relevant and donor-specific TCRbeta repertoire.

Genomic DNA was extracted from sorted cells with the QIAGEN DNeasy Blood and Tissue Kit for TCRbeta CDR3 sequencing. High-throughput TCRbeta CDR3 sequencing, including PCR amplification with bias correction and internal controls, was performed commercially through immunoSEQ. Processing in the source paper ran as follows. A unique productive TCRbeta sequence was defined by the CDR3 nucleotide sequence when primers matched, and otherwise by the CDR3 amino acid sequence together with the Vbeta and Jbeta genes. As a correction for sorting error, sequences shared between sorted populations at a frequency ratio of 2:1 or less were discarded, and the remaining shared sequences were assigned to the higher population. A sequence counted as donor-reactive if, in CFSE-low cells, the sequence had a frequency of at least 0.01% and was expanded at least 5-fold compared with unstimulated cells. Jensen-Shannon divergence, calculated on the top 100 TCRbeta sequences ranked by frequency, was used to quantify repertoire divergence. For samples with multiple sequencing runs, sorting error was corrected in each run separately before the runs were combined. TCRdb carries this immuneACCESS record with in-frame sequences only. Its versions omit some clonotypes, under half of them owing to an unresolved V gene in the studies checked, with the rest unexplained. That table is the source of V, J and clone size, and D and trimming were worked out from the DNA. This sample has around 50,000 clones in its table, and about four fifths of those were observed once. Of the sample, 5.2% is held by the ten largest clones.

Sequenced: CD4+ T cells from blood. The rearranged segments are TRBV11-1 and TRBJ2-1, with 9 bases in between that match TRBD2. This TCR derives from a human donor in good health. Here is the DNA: TGTGGCCCGTCCCCTTTCTGCGGGAGGGACAAGCACAATGAGCAGTTCTTC. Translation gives CGPSPFCGRDKHNEQFF.